What follows are 25 T cell receptor beta chains derived from one specimen sequenced in a study of blood T cell repertoires in COVID-19. Clones were sequenced by immunoSEQ multiplex PCR, and TCRdb holds only the in-frame ones, with some missing. The sample lists approximately 350,000 clones; around nine tenths were seen once. Sequencing was carried out using peripheral blood. Receptor source: a young woman who had recovered from COVID-19.

The V and J genes are TRBV11-3 and TRBJ2-3; TRBD2 aligns across 12 bases. The CDR3 covers 16 residues. Germline V gene data show CDR1 as SGHNT and CDR2 as YENEEA. With V trimmed by 5 bases and J by 1 base, 4 bases remained unmatched. This CDR3 reads CASSPRLAGGTDTQYF. CDR3 DNA sequence: TGTGCCAGCAGCCCACGACTAGCGGGAGGCACAGATACGCAGTATTTT.

This clone has only a few counts. V usage is TRBV5-4 and J usage is TRBJ1-2, with 7 bases identical to TRBD1. This CDR3 contains 14 residues. V was pared by 5 bases and J by 5 bases, with 9 bases of the junction left unmatched. Germline CDR1 is SGHNT and CDR2 is YYREEE (reference sequence). The CDR3 loop is CASRGGGLQYGYTF. Here the CDR3 DNA reads TGTGCCAGCAGAGGGGGCGGACTTCAATATGGCTACACCTTC. The entire variable domain, with the rest obtained from reference TRBV5-4 and TRBJ1-2, is as follows: ETGVTQSPTHLIKTRGQQVTLRCSSQSGHNTVSWYQQALGQGPQFIFQYYREEENGRGNFPPRFSGLQFPNYSSELNVNALELDDSALYLCASRGGGLQYGYTFGSGTRLTVV.

The chain links TRBV5-6 to TRBJ2-5; D possibly corresponds to TRBD2 (5 bases). Germline CDR1 reads SGHDT; CDR2 reads YYEEEE. V was shortened by 0 bases and J by 1 base, with 7 bases between the two germline ends. The CDR3 spans 14 residues. CDR3 region: CASSLVSGQETQYF. In DNA, the CDR3 is TGTGCCAGCAGCTTGGTGAGCGGCCAAGAGACCCAGTACTTC.

The chain couples TRBV5-1 to TRBJ1-4, with D unresolved. V dropped 0 bases and J dropped 3 bases, with 9 bases sitting between them. CDR3 length equals 15 residues. In germline, CDR1 is SGHRS, CDR2 YFSETQ. The CDR3 bases are TGCGCCAGCAGCTTGGCCCCGAGGGCTAATGAAAAACTGTTTTTT. Translation: CASSLAPRANEKLFF.

As DNA, the CDR3 is TGTGCCAGCACCCTAGGGACAGGGTATAGCAATCAGCCCCAGCATTTT. Translated, it gives CASTLGTGYSNQPQHF. J is TRBJ1-5 and V is TRBV19; TRBD1 matches 9 bases. The germline gives CDR1 LNHDA, CDR2 SQIVND (reference sequence). The CDR3 totals 16 residues. Losses at the gene ends were 9 bases for V and 0 bases for J; bases not matched to a gene: 9.

The chain carries TRBV27 and TRBJ2-1; maybe TRBD2 (6 bases). The CDR3 consists of 21 residues. Germline CDR1 and CDR2: MNHEY and SMNVEV (reference sequence). Between the trimmed V and J ends, which lost 5 bases and 2 bases, there was a span of 31 bases. CDR3 loop: CASSLAYYRDFQYIAYNEQFF. The CDR3 nucleotides read TGTGCCAGCAGTCTCGCCTACTATCGGGACTTCCAGTATATAGCCTACAATGAGCAGTTCTTC.

This rearrangement joins TRBV30 to TRBJ2-3; 10 bases map to TRBD2. The length of the CDR3 is 16 residues. The V and J ends lost 0 bases and 8 bases, in that order; junction bases with no gene match: 11. Germline CDR1 reads GTSNPN; CDR2 reads SVGIG (reference sequence). The DNA for the CDR3 is TGTGCCTGGAGTGTAAGTCCCAGCGGGAGGGTCGGTACGCAGTATTTT. It translates to CAWSVSPSGRVGTQYF.

The chain joins TRBV6-2 or TRBV6-3 to TRBJ1-3, with D unresolved. Germline CDR1 reads MNHEY; CDR2 reads SVGEGT. This CDR3 spans 14 amino acids. Trimming removed 4 bases from V and 2 bases from J, with 9 bases in between. As DNA, the CDR3 is TGTGCCAGCAGTTTTACGAGGGCTGGAAACACCATATATTTT. Its protein is CASSFTRAGNTIYF.

The chain recombines TRBV12-3 or TRBV12-4 with TRBJ2-3; D possibly corresponds to TRBD1 (5 bases). V was cut by 2 bases and J by 6 bases, with 9 bases left in between. The CDR3 is 13 amino acids. In DNA, the CDR3 is TGTGCCAGCAGTTTAATAGCAGGGGATACGCAGTATTTT. Its protein product is CASSLIAGDTQYF.

This chain links TRBV28 with TRBJ1-5; a weak D match, TRBD1 (5 bases). This CDR3 spans 15 amino acids. V was pared by 1 base and J by 2 bases, with 9 bases between. Germline-derived CDR1 and CDR2 are MDHEN and SYDVKM. The CDR3 region has the DNA TGTGCCAGCAGTTTATATGGGGCTGGCAATCAGCCCCAGCATTTT. It specifies CASSLYGAGNQPQHF.

This chain uses TRBV4-1 with TRBJ1-6; D is unresolved. Trimming pared 0 bases from V and 6 bases from J, leaving 15 bases between. Germline CDR1 MGHRA, CDR2 YSYEKL. The CDR3 consists of 17 residues. CDR3 loop: CASSQDPRRQANSPLHF. The DNA for the CDR3 is TGCGCCAGCAGCCAAGATCCGCGCCGTCAGGCTAATTCACCCCTCCACTTT.

The chain carries TRBV7-8 and TRBJ2-7, with a possible D match to TRBD1 (5 bases). Germline CDR1 is SGHVS and CDR2 is FQNEAQ. The CDR3 sequence is 13 residues long. The germline V and J ends were trimmed by 3 bases and 3 bases, with 9 bases remaining between them. The CDR3: CASSLDTHYEQYV. CDR3 DNA: TGTGCCAGCAGCTTGGACACCCACTACGAGCAGTACGTC.

The V call is TRBV27, the J call TRBJ2-3, with 7 bases that match TRBD2. The length of the CDR3 is 13 residues. The V gene end was trimmed by 11 bases and the J gene end by 1 base; junction bases not matched to a gene: 6. Germline CDR1 and CDR2: MNHEY and SMNVEV (reference sequence). The CDR3 DNA reads as TGTGCCGTCCGGACTAGTGGCACAGATACGCAGTATTTT. As protein: CAVRTSGTDTQYF.

This chain joins TRBV18 and TRBJ2-3, with a weak D call TRBD2 (5 bases). CDR1 is KGHSH, CDR2 LQKENI, per germline. Trimming shortened V by 1 base and J by 5 bases, and 10 bases separated the two germline ends. The CDR3 loop spans 14 amino acids. CDR3 in amino acids: CASSPLPRVDTQYF. The CDR3 DNA sequence: TGTGCCAGCTCACCACTCCCGCGGGTAGATACGCAGTATTTT.

The genes are TRBV7-2 and TRBJ1-3; possibly TRBD1 for D (5 bases). Germline-derived CDR1 and CDR2 are SGHTA and FQGNSA. V was clipped by 5 bases and J by 2 bases, with 19 bases between them. This CDR3 comprises 17 residues. CDR3 sequence (DNA): TGTGCCAGCAGCAAAGGGACGCGGGGGGGTACTGGAAACACCATATATTTT. Translated: CASSKGTRGGTGNTIYF.

With respect to this clone: One junction end disagrees with the germline gene, perhaps due to a read error. J is TRBJ1-1 and V is TRBV7-9; D unresolved. The CDR3 is 16 amino acids. Germline-derived CDR1 and CDR2 are SEHNR and FQNEAQ (reference sequence). CDR3 in amino acids: CASSLEPGVVQTEAFF. The CDR3 nucleotides are TGTGCAAGCAGCTTAGAGCCCGGGGTGGTCCAAACTGAAGCTTTCTTT.

The chain joins TRBV27 to TRBJ2-1; perhaps TRBD1 as D (5 bases). Germline loops: CDR1 MNHEY, CDR2 SMNVEV (reference sequence). The CDR3 is 18 amino acids. V was clipped by 0 bases and J by 3 bases, with 18 bases between them. Written as DNA, the CDR3 is TGTGCCAGCAGTTTATCCGGACATTCGGATTCCGACTACAATGAGCAGTTCTTC. Its protein is CASSLSGHSDSDYNEQFF.

The chain couples TRBV19 to TRBJ1-1; D is possibly TRBD1 (6 bases). Germline CDR1 is LNHDA and CDR2 is SQIVND (reference sequence). This CDR3 spans 14 amino acids. V lost 7 bases and J lost 5, with 17 bases in between. CDR3 nucleotides: TGTGCCAGTACCTATGGACTCCAGGGGACTGAAGCTTTCTTT. Translated: CASTYGLQGTEAFF.

V and J are TRBV7-2 and TRBJ2-3, with TRBD2 matching over 10 bases. V dropped 1 base and J dropped 4; count of bases not matched to a gene: 11. CDR1 is SGHTA and CDR2 is FQGNSA in the germline V gene. This CDR3 has 18 amino acids. CDR3 in amino acids: CASSLVGQREGLPDTQYF. The CDR3 bases are TGTGCCAGCAGCTTAGTAGGCCAGCGGGAGGGCCTTCCAGATACGCAGTATTTT.

This chain links TRBV6-2 or TRBV6-3 with TRBJ1-2; tentative D call: TRBD1 (5 bases). V gave up 0 bases and J gave up 0 bases, with 20 bases separating them. Germline lookup yields CDR1 MNHEY and CDR2 SVGEGT. The CDR3 runs to 19 residues. Written as DNA, the CDR3 is TGTGCCAGCAGTTACTCGGATTTGGGGCCCTATTTGTCTAACTATGGCTACACCTTC. It yields the protein CASSYSDLGPYLSNYGYTF.

This sequence joins TRBV30 and TRBJ1-1; 9 positions agree with TRBD1. In germline, CDR1 is GTSNPN, CDR2 SVGIG (reference sequence). J gave up 6 bases and V 4 bases, and 0 bases lay outside the gene matches. The CDR3 is 11 amino acids. The CDR3 coding sequence is TGTGCCTGGAACAGGGGGCCTGAAGCTTTCTTT. Translating it yields CAWNRGPEAFF.

The chain joins TRBV5-1 to TRBJ2-2, with a weak D call TRBD2 (5 bases). The CDR3 sequence is 15 residues long. With 0 bases removed from V and 6 bases from J, the gap between germline ends came to 12 bases. From germline, CDR1 is SGHRS and CDR2 YFSETQ. CDR3 residues: CASSLAAGRAGELFF. CDR3 DNA sequence: TGCGCCAGCAGCTTGGCGGCGGGTCGTGCCGGGGAGCTGTTTTTT. Together with reference TRBV5-1 and TRBJ2-2, the CDR3 gives the full variable domain: KAGVTQTPRYLIKTRGQQVTLSCSPISGHRSVSWYQQTPGQGLQFLFEYFSETQRNKGNFPGRFSGRQFSNSRSEMNVSTLELGDSALYLCASSLAAGRAGELFFGEGSRLTVL.

The rearrangement joins TRBV4-1 to TRBJ2-1; 10 bases match TRBD1. CDR1 and CDR2 from the germline V gene are MGHRA and YSYEKL. J lost 3 bases, V lost 4 bases, and 9 bases had no gene match. The CDR3 has 17 residues. CDR3 DNA sequence: TGCGCCAGCAGCCTTACTAGGACAGGGGGTGGCTACAATGAGCAGTTCTTC. Translated: CASSLTRTGGGYNEQFF.

This sequence joins TRBV6-5 and TRBJ1-6; tentative D call: TRBD1 (6 bases). This CDR3 has 16 amino acids. The germline gives CDR1 MNHEY, CDR2 SVGAGI. The V and J ends lost 2 bases and 4 bases respectively, with 12 bases between them. CDR3 nucleotides: TGTGCCAGCAGTTACGGGAACAGGGCTTATAATTCACCCCTCCACTTT. Translation: CASSYGNRAYNSPLHF.

The chain uses TRBV10-1 and TRBJ2-1; a possible D gene is TRBD2 (6 bases). V lost 3 bases, J lost 10 bases, and 19 bases lay in between. CDR3 size: 15 residues. The germline V gene encodes CDR1 WNHNN and CDR2 SYGVQD (reference sequence). In DNA, the CDR3 is TGCGCCAGCAGTGATACAGGTCTAACTAGCACGGAGCAGTTCTTC. Protein sequence: CASSDTGLTSTEQFF.